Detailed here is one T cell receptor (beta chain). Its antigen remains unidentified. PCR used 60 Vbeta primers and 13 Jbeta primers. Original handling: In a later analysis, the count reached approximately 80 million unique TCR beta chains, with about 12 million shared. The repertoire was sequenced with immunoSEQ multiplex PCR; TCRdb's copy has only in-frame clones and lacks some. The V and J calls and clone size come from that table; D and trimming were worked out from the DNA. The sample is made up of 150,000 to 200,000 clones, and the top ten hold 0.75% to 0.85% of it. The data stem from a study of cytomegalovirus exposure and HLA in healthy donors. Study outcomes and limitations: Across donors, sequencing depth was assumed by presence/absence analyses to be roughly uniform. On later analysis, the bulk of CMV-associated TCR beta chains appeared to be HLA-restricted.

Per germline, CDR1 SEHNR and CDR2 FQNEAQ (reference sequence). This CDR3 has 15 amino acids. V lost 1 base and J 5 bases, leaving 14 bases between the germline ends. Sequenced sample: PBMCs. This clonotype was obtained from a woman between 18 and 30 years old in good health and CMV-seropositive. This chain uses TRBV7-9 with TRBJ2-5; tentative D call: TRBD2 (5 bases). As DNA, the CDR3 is TGTGCCAGCAGCTTAGGGTCGGGGAGTGGTGAGACCCAGTACTTC. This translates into CASSLGSGSGETQYF.